Listed below are T cell receptor beta chains from one sample, sequenced in a study of metastatic and nonmetastatic thyroid tumors. TCRdb ran MiXCR on the PCR reads. The profile shows 35,000 to 45,000 clones, 9.5% to 13% of them singletons. The source material was blood. These receptors all come from a male donor with papillary thyroid cancer or a benign thyroid nodule (not recorded which). Some clones in this sample may be carry-over from other donors' samples. The conserved cysteine and the conserved F or W are not part of the CDR3 here. Clone size is not always given. Where it is, it says once, few, many or a class for expanded clones.

V,size,J,CDR3
TRBV6-1,.,TRBJ2-2,ASSPVQGAASTGDLF
TRBV4-1,few,TRBJ2-7,ASSPPGQKFYEQY
TRBV2,many,TRBJ1-5,ASISERGSNQPQH
TRBV10-1,medium-sized,TRBJ2-7,ASSEGTATYEQY
TRBV6-6,many,TRBJ1-1,ASRYLGTPMNTEAF
TRBV7-2,many,TRBJ1-4,ASTVGTGGEKLF
TRBV9,many,TRBJ2-1,ASSVGGREGRTGDWNEQF
TRBV20-1,.,TRBJ2-7,SARDTSGPGEQY
TRBV27,medium-sized,TRBJ2-7,ASSSPSGYEQY
TRBV4-1,few,TRBJ1-1,ASSQDSTINTEAF
TRBV5-1,many,TRBJ2-3,ASRTGTSGYSSTDTQY
TRBV6-1,.,TRBJ2-7,ASIGGSEKY
TRBV27,many,TRBJ2-6,ASSLHAGGISGANVLT
TRBV10-2,many,TRBJ1-2,ASRGTGSLNYGYT
TRBV20-1,.,TRBJ2-5,SAREETSGPRTQY
TRBV4-1,many,TRBJ2-7,ASSQVQTSIDEQY
TRBV12-5,few,TRBJ1-2,ASGLCNWGFTHYGYT
TRBV30,many,TRBJ2-1,ARYTGTGMDEQF
TRBV20-1,many,TRBJ2-5,SATPVLKGGTQY
TRBV11-2,many,TRBJ2-2,ASSSRPTGGTGELF
TRBV10-3,.,TRBJ2-7,AIRTSGQVFNDQY
TRBV5-1,many,TRBJ1-2,ASSLSLGGYGYT
TRBV11-1,.,TRBJ2-7,ASSLEYTLRPYEQY
TRBV5-6,many,TRBJ2-1,ASSLEGRGMYNEQF
TRBV4-3,.,TRBJ2-3,ASSQEGQGDRNTQY
TRBV14,.,TRBJ1-5,ASSQERGAPKLQPQH
TRBV5-1,.,TRBJ2-7,ASSLGHRDSSYEQY
TRBV5-4,.,TRBJ2-7,ASSPDPGVYERY
TRBV6-5,.,TRBJ2-5,ASSSISAGPGETQY
TRBV11-2,many,TRBJ2-7,ASSLRESGEQY
TRBV11-3,many,TRBJ2-7,ASSLQLGDEQY
TRBV2,many,TRBJ2-7,ASSQAGPGTYEQY
TRBV7-9,many,TRBJ2-7,ASSASGNPYEQY
TRBV6-2/TRBV6-3,.,TRBJ2-3,ASSYRTGGGADTQY
TRBV9,many,TRBJ1-1,ASSGWEVTEAF
TRBV19,many,TRBJ2-1,ASSMGQEYNEQF